This TCR beta chain was retrieved from a study of CD8+CD57+ T cells in acquired aplastic anemia. Findings and caveats of the study: Statistical testing detected no significant gap in CD8+ Simpson's diversity between patients and controls. Patients and controls shared about 27 CD8+ CDR3 sequences.

Trimming took 5 bases from V and 2 from J, leaving 10 bases between them. This CDR3 is built from 12 residues. Looked up from germline, CDR1 is GTSNPN and CDR2 is SVGIG (reference sequence). Notes on this clonotype: The target antigen is unknown.

Profiles of TCR beta VDJ and CDR3 were generated from a genomic DNA template. Via MiXCR, TCRdb re-called the reads, giving one row per CDR3 protein. The data show hundreds of thousands of distinct CDR3 sequences, roughly 64% seen once. The sample taken for sequencing was sorted CD4+, CD8+, or CD8+CD57+ T cells (not recorded which) from PBMCs. The V and J genes are TRBV30 and TRBJ2-7; D may correspond to TRBD1 or TRBD2 (5 bases each). The clonotype was recovered from a human donor in good health, serving as a control. The DNA for the CDR3 is TGTGCCTGGGGGGGAATGACCTACGAGCAGTACTTC. This gives the protein CAWGGMTYEQYF.